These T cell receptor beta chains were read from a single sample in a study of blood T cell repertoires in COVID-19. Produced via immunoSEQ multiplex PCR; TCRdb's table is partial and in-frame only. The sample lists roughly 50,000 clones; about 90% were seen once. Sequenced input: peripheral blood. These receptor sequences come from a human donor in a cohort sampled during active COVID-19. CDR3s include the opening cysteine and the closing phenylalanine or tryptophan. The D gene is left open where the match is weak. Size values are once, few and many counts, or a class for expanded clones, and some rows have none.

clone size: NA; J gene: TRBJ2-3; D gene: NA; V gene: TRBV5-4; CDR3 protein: CASSLRGGATDTQYF; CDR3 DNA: TGTGCCAGCAGCTTGCGAGGGGGGGCGACAGATACGCAGTATTTT
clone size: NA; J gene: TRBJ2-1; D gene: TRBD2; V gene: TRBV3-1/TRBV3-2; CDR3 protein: CASSPASGGNNEQFF; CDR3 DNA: TGTGCCAGCAGCCCCGCTAGCGGGGGGAACAATGAGCAGTTCTTC
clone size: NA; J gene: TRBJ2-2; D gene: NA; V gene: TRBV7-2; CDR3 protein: CASTPVGRANTGELFF; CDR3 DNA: TGTGCCAGCACGCCTGTTGGGCGCGCGAACACCGGGGAGCTGTTTTTT
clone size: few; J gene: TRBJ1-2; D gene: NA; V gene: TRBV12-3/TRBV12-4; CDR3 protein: CASSLGRPGGYTF; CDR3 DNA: TGTGCCAGCAGTTTAGGCAGGCCGGGGGGCTACACCTTC
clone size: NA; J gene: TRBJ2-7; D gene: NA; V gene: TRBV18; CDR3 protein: CASSPSDNSYEQYF; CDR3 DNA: TGTGCCAGCTCACCAAGTGACAACTCCTACGAGCAGTACTTC
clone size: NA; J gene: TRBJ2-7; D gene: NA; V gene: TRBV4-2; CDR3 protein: CASSQDGDTIPYEQYF; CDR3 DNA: TGTGCCAGCAGCCAAGATGGGGACACAATTCCCTACGAGCAGTACTTC
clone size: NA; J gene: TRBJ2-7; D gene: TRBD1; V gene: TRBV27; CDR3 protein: CASSWTGSSYEQYF; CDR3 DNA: TGTGCCAGCAGTTGGACAGGTAGCTCCTACGAGCAGTACTTC
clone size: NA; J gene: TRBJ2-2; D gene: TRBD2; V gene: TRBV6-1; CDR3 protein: CASSEGGGQHTGELFF; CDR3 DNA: TGTGCCAGCAGTGAAGGGGGAGGGCAGCACACCGGGGAGCTGTTTTTT
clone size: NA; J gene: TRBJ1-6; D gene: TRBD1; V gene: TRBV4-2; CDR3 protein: CASSQDWGTGAVYNSPLHF; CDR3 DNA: TGTGCCAGCAGCCAAGATTGGGGGACAGGGGCCGTCTATAATTCACCCCTCCACTTT
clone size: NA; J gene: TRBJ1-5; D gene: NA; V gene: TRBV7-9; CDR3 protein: CASSLVSGSSYQPQHF; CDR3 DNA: TGTGCCAGCAGCTTAGTCAGTGGGAGTTCTTATCAGCCCCAGCATTTT
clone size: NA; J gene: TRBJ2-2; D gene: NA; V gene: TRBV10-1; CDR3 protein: CASRQDLNTGELFF; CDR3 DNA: TGCGCCAGCAGACAGGATCTGAACACCGGGGAGCTGTTTTTT
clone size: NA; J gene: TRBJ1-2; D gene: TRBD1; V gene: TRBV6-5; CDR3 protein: CASSYGQGSYGYTF; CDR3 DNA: TGTGCCAGCAGTTATGGACAGGGATCCTATGGCTACACCTTC
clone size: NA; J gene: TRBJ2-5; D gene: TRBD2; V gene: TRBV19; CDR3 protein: CASTPQPGTSGQETQYF; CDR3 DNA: TGTGCCAGTACCCCGCAACCGGGGACTAGCGGGCAAGAGACCCAGTACTTC
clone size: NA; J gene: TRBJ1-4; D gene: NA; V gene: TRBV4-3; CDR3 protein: CASSRLTGISNEKLFF; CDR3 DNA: TGCGCCAGCAGCCGATTAACCGGGATTTCTAATGAAAAACTGTTTTTT
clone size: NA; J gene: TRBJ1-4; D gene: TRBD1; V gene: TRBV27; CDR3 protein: CASSGTVDEKLFF; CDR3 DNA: TGTGCCAGTTCCGGGACAGTAGATGAAAAACTGTTTTTT
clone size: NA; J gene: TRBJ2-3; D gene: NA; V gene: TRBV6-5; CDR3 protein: CASSLQGSDTQYF; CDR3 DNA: TGTGCCAGCAGTCTACAGGGATCGGATACGCAGTATTTT
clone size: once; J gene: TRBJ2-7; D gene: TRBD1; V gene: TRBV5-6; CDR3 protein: CASSLVGRGPFGQYF; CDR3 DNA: TGTGCCAGCAGCTTGGTCGGCAGGGGGCCTTTTGGGCAGTACTTC
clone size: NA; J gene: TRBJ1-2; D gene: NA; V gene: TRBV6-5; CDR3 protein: CASSPTGNYGYTF; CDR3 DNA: TGTGCCAGCAGCCCCACAGGGAACTATGGCTACACCTTC
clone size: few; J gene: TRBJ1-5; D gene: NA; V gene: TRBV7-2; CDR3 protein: CASSLNAGPNSNQPQHF; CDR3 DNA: TGTGCCAGCAGCTTAAACGCGGGACCAAATAGCAATCAGCCCCAGCATTTT
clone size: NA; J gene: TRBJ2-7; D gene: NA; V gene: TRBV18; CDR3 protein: CASSPPWSTYEQYF; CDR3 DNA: TGTGCCAGCTCACCACCGTGGAGTACCTACGAGCAGTACTTC
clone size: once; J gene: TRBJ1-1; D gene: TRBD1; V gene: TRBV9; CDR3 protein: CASSVTGTANTEAFF; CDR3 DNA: TGTGCCAGCAGCGTCACCGGGACAGCGAACACTGAAGCTTTCTTT
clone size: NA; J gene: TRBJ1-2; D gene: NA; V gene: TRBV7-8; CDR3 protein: CASSHSISPNYGYTF; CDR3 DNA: TGTGCCAGCAGCCATAGTATTAGTCCCAACTATGGCTACACCTTC
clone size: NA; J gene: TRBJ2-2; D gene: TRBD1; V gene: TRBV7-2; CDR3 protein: CASIPTGQGDTGELFF; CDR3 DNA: TGTGCCAGCATACCCACCGGACAGGGCGACACCGGGGAGCTGTTTTTT
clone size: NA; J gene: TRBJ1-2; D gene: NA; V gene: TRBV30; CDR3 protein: CAWSVRPRAGSYTF; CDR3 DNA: TGTGCCTGGAGTGTACGCCCGCGAGCAGGGAGCTACACCTTC
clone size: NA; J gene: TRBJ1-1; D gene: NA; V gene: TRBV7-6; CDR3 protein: CASSRGTGEFQNTEAFF; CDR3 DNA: TGTGCCAGCAGTCGAGGGACGGGGGAATTCCAGAACACTGAAGCTTTCTTT
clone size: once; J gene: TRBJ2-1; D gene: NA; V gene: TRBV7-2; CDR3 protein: CASSLTRNDIEFF; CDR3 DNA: TGTGCCAGCAGCCTAACCCGCAATGATATTGAGTTCTTC
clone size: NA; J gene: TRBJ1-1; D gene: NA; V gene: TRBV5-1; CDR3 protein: CASSLGSGSLSTEAFF; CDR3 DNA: TGCGCCAGCAGCTTGGGGAGTGGATCTTTGTCCACTGAAGCTTTCTTT
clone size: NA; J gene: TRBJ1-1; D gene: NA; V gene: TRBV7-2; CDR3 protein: CASSLRSGPEAFF; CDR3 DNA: TGTGCCAGCAGCTTAAGGTCAGGGCCTGAAGCTTTCTTT
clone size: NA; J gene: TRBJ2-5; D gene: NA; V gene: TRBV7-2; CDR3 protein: CASSLRDTRKGAQYF; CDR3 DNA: TGTGCCAGCAGCTTAAGGGACACTCGGAAGGGAGCCCAGTACTTC
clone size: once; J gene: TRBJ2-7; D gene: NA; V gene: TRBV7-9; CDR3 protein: CASSLEDGAGYEQYF; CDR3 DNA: TGTGCCAGCAGCTTAGAGGATGGGGCAGGCTACGAGCAGTACTTC
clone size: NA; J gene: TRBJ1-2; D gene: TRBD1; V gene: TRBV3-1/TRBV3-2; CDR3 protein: CASSHSSDRFDYGYTF; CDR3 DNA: TGTGCCAGCAGCCATTCATCGGACAGGTTCGACTATGGCTACACCTTC
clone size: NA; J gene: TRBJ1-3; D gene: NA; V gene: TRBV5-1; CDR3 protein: CASSLAPQGTTSGNTIYF; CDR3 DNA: TGCGCCAGCAGCTTGGCACCACAGGGAACAACCTCTGGAAACACCATATATTTT
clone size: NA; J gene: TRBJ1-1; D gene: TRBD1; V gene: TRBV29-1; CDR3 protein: CSVETPATGDGAFF; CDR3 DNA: TGCAGCGTTGAAACCCCCGCGACAGGGGACGGGGCTTTCTTT
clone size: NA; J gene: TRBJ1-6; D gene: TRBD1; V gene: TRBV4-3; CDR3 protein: CASSQSAGTGRSPLHF; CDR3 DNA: TGCGCCAGCAGCCAATCCGCCGGGACAGGGAGGTCACCCCTCCACTTT
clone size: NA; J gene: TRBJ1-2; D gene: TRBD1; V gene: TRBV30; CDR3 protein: CAWSARTGTSNYGYTF; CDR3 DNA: TGTGCCTGGAGTGCGAGGACAGGGACTTCTAACTATGGCTACACCTTC
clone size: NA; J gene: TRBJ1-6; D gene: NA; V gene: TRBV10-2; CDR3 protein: CASSRDTTGSYNSPLHF; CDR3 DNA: TGCGCCAGCAGTCGGGACACTACAGGCTCCTATAATTCACCCCTCCACTTT
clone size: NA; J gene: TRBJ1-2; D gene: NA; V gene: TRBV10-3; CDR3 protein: CATLGETGINYGYTF; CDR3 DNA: TGTGCCACCCTCGGGGAGACAGGCATAAACTATGGCTACACCTTC
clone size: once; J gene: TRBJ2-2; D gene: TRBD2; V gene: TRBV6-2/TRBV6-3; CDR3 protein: CASSYPPQGGNPGELFF; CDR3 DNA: TGTGCCAGCAGTTACCCCCCCCAGGGAGGGAACCCCGGGGAGCTGTTTTTT
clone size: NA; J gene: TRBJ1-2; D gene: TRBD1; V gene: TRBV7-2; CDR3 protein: CASSSDRGAYGYTF; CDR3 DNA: TGTGCCAGCAGTTCTGACAGGGGCGCGTATGGCTACACCTTC
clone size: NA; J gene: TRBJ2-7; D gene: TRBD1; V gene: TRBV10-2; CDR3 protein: CASSDPGTDTYEQYF; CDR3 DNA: TGCGCCAGCAGTGACCCCGGGACAGATACCTACGAGCAGTACTTC
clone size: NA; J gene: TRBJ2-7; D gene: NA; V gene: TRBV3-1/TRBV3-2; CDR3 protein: CASPNVRTSYEQYF; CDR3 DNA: TGTGCCAGCCCGAACGTCCGGACATCCTACGAGCAGTACTTC
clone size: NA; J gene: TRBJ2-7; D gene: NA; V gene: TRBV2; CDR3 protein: CASSWRAGGYEQYF; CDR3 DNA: TGTGCCAGCAGTTGGAGGGCAGGGGGGTACGAGCAGTACTTC
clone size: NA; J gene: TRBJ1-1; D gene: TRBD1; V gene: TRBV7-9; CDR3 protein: CASSPPGGTGGANTEAFF; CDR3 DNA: TGTGCCAGCAGCCCCCCCGGGGGGACAGGGGGTGCGAACACTGAAGCTTTCTTT
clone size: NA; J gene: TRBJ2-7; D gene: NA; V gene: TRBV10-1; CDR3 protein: CASSFDARNEQYF; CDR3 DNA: TGCGCCAGCTCATTTGACGCCAGGAACGAGCAGTACTTC
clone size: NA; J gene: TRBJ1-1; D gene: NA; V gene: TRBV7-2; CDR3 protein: CASSVRSGPNTEAFF; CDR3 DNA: TGTGCCAGCAGCGTACGATCTGGGCCGAACACTGAAGCTTTCTTT
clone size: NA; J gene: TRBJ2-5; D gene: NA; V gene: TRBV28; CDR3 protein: CASSSGKETQYF; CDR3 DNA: TGTGCCAGCAGCTCAGGGAAGGAGACCCAGTACTTC
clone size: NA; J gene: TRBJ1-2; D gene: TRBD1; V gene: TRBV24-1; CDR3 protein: CATKPDRAGGYTF; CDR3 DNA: TGTGCCACCAAGCCGGACAGGGCCGGTGGCTACACCTTC
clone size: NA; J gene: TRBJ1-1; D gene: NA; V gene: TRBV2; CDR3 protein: CASRGDMNTEAFF; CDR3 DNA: TGTGCCAGCAGGGGGGACATGAACACTGAAGCTTTCTTT
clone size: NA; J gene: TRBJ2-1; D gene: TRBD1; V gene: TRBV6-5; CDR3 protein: CASSHPGQGWEQFF; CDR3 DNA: TGTGCCAGCAGCCATCCGGGACAGGGTTGGGAGCAGTTCTTC